This is a list of T cell receptor beta chains from one sample in a study of breast tumors, draining lymph nodes, adjacent tissues. Each CDR3 protein is one row after TCRdb ran MiXCR on the multiplex PCR reads. In the table there are 80,000 to 130,000 distinct CDR3 sequences, around 20% of which are singletons. Sample: axillary lymph node tissue. Receptors originate from a female donor with breast cancer. Some clones in this sample may be carry-over from other donors' samples. Each CDR3 is given with its conserved first and last residue. The order of the fields is J gene, V gene, CDR3 protein.

>TRBJ2-1|TRBV7-2
CASSLPPNNEQFF
>TRBJ2-3|TRBV7-7
CASSTGGGGVQYF
>TRBJ1-5|TRBV6-1
CASSANQAGGPQHF
>TRBJ1-6|TRBV5-1
CASSLLGQANSPLHF
>TRBJ1-1|TRBV7-9
CASSPNTGGKGAFF
>TRBJ2-5|TRBV7-8
CASSSRQGWAETQYF
>TRBJ2-2|TRBV19
CASSMGQGFGELFF
>TRBJ1-3|TRBV4-1
CASSQGRNTIHF
>TRBJ2-3|TRBV11-3
CASSSRTSGDTQYF
>TRBJ2-5|TRBV20-1
CSVSKGTSGSETQYF
>TRBJ2-3|TRBV5-1
CASTPGTGWPDTQYF
>TRBJ2-3|TRBV7-2
CATGVGDTQYF
>TRBJ2-1|TRBV13
CASSLDRTNEQFF
>TRBJ1-2|TRBV18
CASSPRDKRQRHGYTF
>TRBJ2-7|TRBV19
CASSAGTGGVEQYF
>TRBJ1-6|TRBV6-5
CASNTGVNSPLHF
>TRBJ2-5|TRBV6-6
CASCKGESKTQYF
>TRBJ2-1|TRBV20-1
CSALLAGGVNYNEQFF
>TRBJ2-7|TRBV10-3
CAISEQSQGDEQYF
>TRBJ2-5|TRBV29-1
CSVGGGGGETQYF
>TRBJ2-1|TRBV20-1
CSARGRGQVSGEQFF
>TRBJ1-1|TRBV7-6
CASSLIGADEAFF
>TRBJ1-2|TRBV29-1
CSVETLGRTGGYGYTF
>TRBJ2-1|TRBV20-1
CSAGDRDYREDEQFF
>TRBJ2-3|TRBV7-9
CASSTLGPTDTQYF
>TRBJ2-5|TRBV2
CASSDSGIGGTQYF
>TRBJ2-2|TRBV15
CATSRDKSGGSNGELFF
>TRBJ2-7|TRBV2
CASSGGSYEQYF
>TRBJ2-1|TRBV7-7
CASSLAAGREQFF
>TRBJ2-6|TRBV19
CASSIKSSGANVLTF
>TRBJ2-3|TRBV7-9
CAGSFQGADAQYF
>TRBJ2-5|TRBV6-1
CASARDHRETQYF
>TRBJ1-1|TRBV24-1
CATSEPTQGPEAFF
>TRBJ2-7|TRBV28
CASSSGTGADEQYF
>TRBJ1-2|TRBV2
CASSTTGVDGYTF
>TRBJ2-6|TRBV10-3
CAISDAGLGANVLTF
>TRBJ2-7|TRBV27
CASSLIFGLEQYF
>TRBJ1-5|TRBV2
CASSRTGPSQPQHF
>TRBJ2-5|TRBV19
CASSPRGVSETQYF
>TRBJ2-3|TRBV5-4
CASGPDRGTDTQYF
>TRBJ1-4|TRBV5-4
CASSLRGDEKLFF
>TRBJ2-2|TRBV12-3/TRBV12-4
CASSLFLGFGELFF